One and the same sample provided the 18 T cell receptor beta chains below, sequenced in a study of T cell changes during pregnancy in multiple sclerosis. Produced via immunoSEQ multiplex PCR; TCRdb's table is partial and in-frame only. The sample yields 55,000 to 70,000 clones, 70% to 90% seen once. Material: peripheral blood, obtained in the first trimester of pregnancy. The receptors were sampled from a female donor with multiple sclerosis, enrolled in a pregnancy study.

The chain carries TRBV11-2 and TRBJ2-7; TRBD1 agrees at 7 bases. V dropped 5 bases and J dropped 3; count of bases not matched to a gene: 7. CDR1 and CDR2 (germline): SGHAT, FQNNGV. The CDR3 runs to 14 residues. CDR3 loop: CASSANRGIYEQYF. As DNA, the CDR3 is TGTGCCAGCAGCGCTAACAGGGGTATCTACGAGCAGTACTTC.

The CDR3 sequence is CAWSRGQGNQPQHF. CDR3 nucleotides: TGTGCCTGGAGTCGAGGACAGGGCAATCAGCCCCAGCATTTT. V gene TRBV30 combines with J gene TRBJ1-5; TRBD1 aligns across 7 bases. With 2 bases clipped from V and 2 bases from J, the junction kept 3 bases outside the gene matches. CDR3 length equals 14 residues. The germline gives CDR1 GTSNPN, CDR2 SVGIG (reference sequence). The whole variable domain, remainder taken from reference TRBV30 and TRBJ1-5, is SQTIHQWPATLVQPVGSPLSLECTVEGTSNPNLYWYRQAAGRGLQLLFYSVGIGQISSEVPQNLSASRPQDRQFILSSKKLLLSDSGFYLCAWSRGQGNQPQHFGDGTRLSIL.

The chain links TRBV27 to TRBJ1-6; TRBD1 matches 9 bases. The length of the CDR3 is 15 residues. In germline, CDR1 is MNHEY, CDR2 SMNVEV (reference sequence). Germline trimming cut 7 bases from V and 3 bases from J; bases unmatched to any gene: 4. Written as DNA, the CDR3 is TGTGCCAGCAACCTGGGACAGGGCTATAATTCACCCCTCCACTTT. Residues: CASNLGQGYNSPLHF.

The chain has TRBV18 and TRBJ1-4, with D unresolved. This CDR3 has 18 amino acids. V shed 0 bases and J shed 2 bases, with 16 bases lying between them. Germline V gene lookup returns CDR1 KGHSH and CDR2 LQKENI. The CDR3 sequence is CASSPPVYGEQTNEKLFF. The CDR3 DNA reads as TGTGCCAGCTCACCACCTGTTTACGGCGAACAGACTAATGAAAAACTGTTTTTT.

This chain uses TRBV5-6 with TRBJ2-7; possible D gene TRBD2, 5 bases. CDR3 size: 15 residues. Germline values: CDR1 SGHDT, CDR2 YYEEEE. Trimming removed 2 bases from V and 2 bases from J, with 14 bases in between. The CDR3 DNA reads TGTGCCAGCAGCTTCGTTAGGGAGATGACCTACGAGCAGTACTTC. Amino acid sequence: CASSFVREMTYEQYF.

This chain connects TRBV4-3 to TRBJ2-7; 9 bases map to TRBD2. The V and J ends lost 0 bases and 7 bases, in that order; junction bases with no gene match: 4. The CDR3 sequence is 14 residues long. CDR1 and CDR2 from the germline V gene are LGHNA and YSLEER. The CDR3 sequence is CASSQDGTSREQYF. Here the CDR3 DNA reads TGCGCCAGCAGCCAAGATGGGACTAGCCGAGAGCAGTACTTC.

The CDR3 is CASSSRDSYNEQFF. The CDR3 DNA follows: TGTGCCAGTAGTTCCCGGGACAGTTACAATGAGCAGTTCTTC. J is TRBJ2-1 and V is TRBV19; 7 nucleotides agree with TRBD1. Trimming removed 5 bases from V and 4 bases from J; junction bases left unmatched: 5. This CDR3 has 14 residues. Per germline, CDR1 LNHDA and CDR2 SQIVND (reference sequence).

This clone was picked up a small number of times. This CDR3 is also generated by other DNA sequences in the sample. The V and J genes are TRBV19 and TRBJ1-5; 8 nucleotides align to TRBD1. Trimming cost V 0 bases and J 2 bases; bases outside gene matches: 0. The CDR3 loop spans 15 amino acids. Germline assignment: CDR1 LNHDA and CDR2 SQIVND (reference sequence). The CDR3 DNA follows: TGTGCCAGTAGTATAGAGGACAGGGGCAATCAGCCCCAGCATTTT. This sequence encodes CASSIEDRGNQPQHF.

This chain links TRBV27 with TRBJ1-1; D perhaps matches TRBD1 (5 bases). This CDR3 spans 15 amino acids. With 7 bases removed from V and 3 bases from J, the gap between germline ends came to 18 bases. Per the germline V gene, CDR1 is MNHEY and CDR2 is SMNVEV (reference sequence). The CDR3 DNA sequence: TGTGCCAGCATCCGGACATCCACGGGTCACACTGAAGCTTTCTTT. Its translation is CASIRTSTGHTEAFF.

This clone was observed many times. V gene TRBV19 combines with J gene TRBJ2-7; D uncertain. Germline V CDR1 and CDR2: LNHDA, SQIVND (reference sequence). The V end lost 0 bases, the J end lost 0 bases, and 9 bases lay between the germline ends. The CDR3 contains 15 residues. CDR3 in DNA: TGTGCCAGTAGTATAGATTACTACTTCTCCTACGAGCAGTACTTC. This translates into CASSIDYYFSYEQYF.

V gene TRBV5-1 combines with J gene TRBJ2-5; TRBD2 matches at 12 bases. The V gene end was trimmed by 8 bases and the J gene end by 5 bases; junction bases not matched to a gene: 16. CDR1 and CDR2 from the germline V gene are SGHRS and YFSETQ. This CDR3 has 17 residues. Here the CDR3 DNA reads TGCGCCAGTCGCCCGAGGGGTACTAGCGGGGGGCTGGAGACCCAGTACTTC. This translates into CASRPRGTSGGLETQYF.

This chain connects TRBV10-2 to TRBJ2-3, with 8 bases matching TRBD2. Trimming cost V 8 bases and J 1 base; bases outside gene matches: 8. The CDR3 has 15 residues. Germline assignment: CDR1 WSHSY and CDR2 SAAADI. The CDR3 spells CASEGLVDRTDTQYF. The CDR3 coding sequence is TGCGCCAGCGAGGGACTAGTCGATCGCACAGATACGCAGTATTTT.

The rearrangement uses TRBV7-7 and TRBJ2-5, with D perhaps TRBD1 (5 bases). The ends were cut back, 0 bases at V and 4 bases at J, with 12 bases in the middle. The germline V gene has CDR1 SSHAT and CDR2 FNYEAQ (reference sequence). The CDR3 covers 15 residues. CDR3 DNA sequence: TGTGCCAGCAGCTTAGCGCCCAGGGTTGGAGAGACCCAGTACTTC. This codes for CASSLAPRVGETQYF. Filled out from reference TRBV7-7 and TRBJ2-5, the complete variable domain reads GAGVSQSPRYKVTKRGQDVTLRCDPISSHATLYWYQQALGQGPEFLTYFNYEAQPDKSGLPSDRFSAERPEGSISTLTIQRTEQRDSAMYRCASSLAPRVGETQYFGPGTRLLVL.

This clone was counted a few times. This CDR3 is CAWTRQSNQPQHF. The CDR3 nucleotides are TGTGCCTGGACCAGACAGTCTAATCAGCCCCAGCATTTT. The V call is TRBV30, the J call TRBJ1-5, with D maybe TRBD1 (5 bases). There are 13 residues in the CDR3. Germline values: CDR1 GTSNPN, CDR2 SVGIG (reference sequence). Deletions cut 4 bases from V and 4 bases from J, with 11 bases between.

The rearrangement uses TRBV14 and TRBJ1-6; D perhaps matches TRBD1 (6 bases). The ends were cut back, 2 bases at V and 10 bases at J, with 12 bases in the middle. The CDR3 extends over 14 amino acids. CDR1 is SGHDN and CDR2 is FVKESK in the germline V gene. DNA for the CDR3: TGTGCCAGCAGCCAACAGGGGAATAGGTCACCCCTCCACTTT. Residues: CASSQQGNRSPLHF. The full variable domain, its missing parts supplied by reference TRBV14 and TRBJ1-6, is EAGVTQFPSHSVIEKGQTVTLRCDPISGHDNLYWYRRVMGKEIKFLLHFVKESKQDESGMPNNRFLAERTGGTYSTLKVQPAELEDSGVYFCASSQQGNRSPLHFGNGTRLTVT.

This sequence joins TRBV10-3 and TRBJ2-5; weak D call: TRBD1 (6 bases). Trimming took off 6 bases at V and 2 bases at J, with 10 bases between the two ends. Germline V lookup: CDR1 ENHRY, CDR2 SYGVKD. There are 13 residues in the CDR3. The CDR3 sequence: CAISIQGQETQYF. DNA of the CDR3: TGTGCCATCAGCATACAGGGTCAAGAGACCCAGTACTTC.

The chain carries TRBV27 and TRBJ2-7, with 12 bases lining up with TRBD2. The CDR3 is made up of 14 amino acids. Trimming took 6 bases from V and 2 from J; bases not matched to a gene: 2. CDR1 and CDR2 from the germline V gene are MNHEY and SMNVEV (reference sequence). CDR3 loop: CASSLAGGAYEQYF. The CDR3 DNA sequence: TGTGCCAGCAGCCTAGCGGGAGGGGCCTACGAGCAGTACTTC.

In this sample, this clone turned up once. The V gene is TRBV6-4, the J gene TRBJ2-3; TRBD2 matches 7 bases. J was trimmed by 3 bases and V by 4 bases; bases with no gene match: 7. The CDR3 has 15 residues. CDR1 is MRHNA, CDR2 SNTAGT, per germline. In DNA form, the CDR3 reads TGTGCCAGCAGTGGGGAAAGCGGGGATACAGATACGCAGTATTTT. Its translation: CASSGESGDTDTQYF.